This is a list of T cell receptor beta chains from one sample in a study of cytomegalovirus exposure and HLA in healthy donors. The protocol was immunoSEQ multiplex PCR, while the TCRdb copy is restricted to in-frame clones and leaves out a portion. The sample contains roughly 120,000 clones, approximately 68% of which appear only once. Sequencing was done on a sample of PBMCs. The receptors were sampled from a man in his thirties or forties in good health and CMV-seropositive. Both conserved end residues are part of each CDR3. D genes are given only for firm matches. Clone size is shown for a subset of rows, as once, few, many or a class of expanded clone.

v_call: TRBV5-1
clone_size: -
d_call: -
j_call: TRBJ2-1
cdr3_aa: CASSQGQSSYNEQFF
cdr3_nt: TGCGCCAGCAGCCAAGGACAGAGCTCCTACAATGAGCAGTTCTTC

v_call: TRBV10-3
clone_size: -
d_call: -
j_call: TRBJ1-6
cdr3_aa: CAISGADTNSPLHF
cdr3_nt: TGTGCCATCAGTGGGGCGGACACGAATTCACCCCTCCACTTT

v_call: TRBV10-1
clone_size: once
d_call: TRBD2
j_call: TRBJ2-1
cdr3_aa: CASSETSGFYNEQFF
cdr3_nt: TGCGCCAGCAGTGAGACTAGCGGCTTTTACAATGAGCAGTTCTTC

v_call: TRBV7-9
clone_size: few
d_call: -
j_call: TRBJ2-1
cdr3_aa: CASSLVTGSEFEFF
cdr3_nt: TGTGCCAGCAGCTTAGTTACAGGGTCCGAGTTTGAGTTCTTC

v_call: TRBV5-1
clone_size: -
d_call: TRBD1
j_call: TRBJ2-7
cdr3_aa: CASSSNRGSPDGQYF
cdr3_nt: TGCGCCAGCAGCTCCAACAGGGGTTCCCCCGACGGGCAGTACTTC

v_call: TRBV5-4
clone_size: -
d_call: -
j_call: TRBJ2-1
cdr3_aa: CASSLARLSSYNEQFF
cdr3_nt: TGTGCCAGCAGCTTGGCGAGACTTAGCTCCTACAATGAGCAGTTCTTC

v_call: TRBV9
clone_size: -
d_call: TRBD2
j_call: TRBJ2-7
cdr3_aa: CASSVGLAGVYEQYF
cdr3_nt: TGTGCCAGCAGCGTAGGACTAGCGGGAGTCTACGAGCAGTACTTC

v_call: TRBV11-2
clone_size: -
d_call: TRBD1
j_call: TRBJ2-5
cdr3_aa: CASSSTGRGETQYF
cdr3_nt: TGTGCCAGCAGTTCGACAGGGAGAGGCGAGACCCAGTACTTC

v_call: TRBV9
clone_size: -
d_call: -
j_call: TRBJ1-1
cdr3_aa: CASTVSGGGMEAFF
cdr3_nt: TGTGCCAGCACTGTAAGCGGGGGAGGTATGGAAGCTTTCTTT

v_call: TRBV21-1
clone_size: once
d_call: -
j_call: TRBJ2-3
cdr3_aa: CASSKVARSGTDTQYF
cdr3_nt: TGTGCCAGCAGCAAAGTGGCTCGATCGGGTACAGATACGCAGTATTTT

v_call: TRBV28
clone_size: -
d_call: -
j_call: TRBJ1-6
cdr3_aa: CASNGGLNYYNSPLHF
cdr3_nt: TGTGCCAGCAACGGGGGTCTTAACTACTATAATTCACCCCTCCACTTT

v_call: TRBV5-1
clone_size: -
d_call: TRBD2
j_call: TRBJ2-7
cdr3_aa: CASSLVASGSARVQYF
cdr3_nt: TGCGCCAGCAGCTTGGTGGCTAGCGGGAGCGCCCGCGTGCAGTACTTC

v_call: TRBV9
clone_size: -
d_call: -
j_call: TRBJ1-1
cdr3_aa: CASSVAVRSRAFF
cdr3_nt: TGTGCCAGCAGCGTAGCGGTCAGATCGAGGGCTTTCTTT

v_call: TRBV6-4
clone_size: -
d_call: TRBD2
j_call: TRBJ2-1
cdr3_aa: CASSTSGYNEQFF
cdr3_nt: TGTGCCAGCAGTACTAGCGGTTACAATGAGCAGTTCTTC

v_call: TRBV5-1
clone_size: -
d_call: TRBD1
j_call: TRBJ2-7
cdr3_aa: CASSFSQGAIHEQYF
cdr3_nt: TGCGCCAGCAGCTTCTCACAGGGGGCTATCCACGAGCAGTACTTC

v_call: TRBV2
clone_size: few
d_call: -
j_call: TRBJ2-7
cdr3_aa: CASSASSALPDEQYF
cdr3_nt: TGTGCCAGCAGCGCCTCTAGCGCCCTCCCGGACGAGCAGTACTTC

v_call: TRBV5-4
clone_size: -
d_call: -
j_call: TRBJ2-1
cdr3_aa: CATRGATSYNEQFF
cdr3_nt: TGTGCCACGCGGGGAGCCACCTCCTACAATGAGCAGTTCTTC

v_call: TRBV5-1
clone_size: -
d_call: TRBD1
j_call: TRBJ2-5
cdr3_aa: CASSLEGQGGTQYF
cdr3_nt: TGCGCCAGCAGCTTAGAGGGACAGGGGGGGACCCAGTACTTC

v_call: TRBV5-1
clone_size: -
d_call: TRBD1
j_call: TRBJ2-1
cdr3_aa: CASSLTGGFINEQFF
cdr3_nt: TGCGCCAGCAGCTTGACAGGGGGGTTTATCAATGAGCAGTTCTTC

v_call: TRBV28
clone_size: -
d_call: -
j_call: TRBJ2-5
cdr3_aa: CASSLSRFGGRQETQYF
cdr3_nt: TGTGCCAGCAGTTTATCTAGGTTTGGGGGGAGACAAGAGACCCAGTACTTC

v_call: TRBV10-3
clone_size: -
d_call: -
j_call: TRBJ2-5
cdr3_aa: CAISESGGPQETQYF
cdr3_nt: TGTGCCATCAGTGAGTCCGGGGGGCCCCAAGAGACCCAGTACTTC

v_call: TRBV5-8
clone_size: few
d_call: -
j_call: TRBJ2-1
cdr3_aa: CASSLSLGGAYNEQFF
cdr3_nt: TGTGCCAGCAGCTTGTCTCTCGGCGGCGCCTACAATGAGCAGTTCTTC

v_call: TRBV13
clone_size: -
d_call: TRBD2
j_call: TRBJ2-3
cdr3_aa: CASSELTSGKSDTQYF
cdr3_nt: TGTGCCAGCAGCGAATTGACTAGCGGGAAGTCAGATACGCAGTATTTT

v_call: TRBV2
clone_size: -
d_call: -
j_call: TRBJ1-3
cdr3_aa: CASRQTRLGNTIYF
cdr3_nt: TGTGCCAGCAGGCAGACACGTCTCGGAAACACCATATATTTT

v_call: TRBV27
clone_size: -
d_call: -
j_call: TRBJ2-5
cdr3_aa: CASRLSVSLPGAQYF
cdr3_nt: TGTGCCAGCAGGTTATCGGTATCCCTGCCAGGGGCCCAGTACTTC

v_call: TRBV7-3
clone_size: -
d_call: TRBD2
j_call: TRBJ2-1
cdr3_aa: CASSFRGTSAYNEQFF
cdr3_nt: TGTGCCAGCAGCTTCAGAGGGACTAGCGCTTACAATGAGCAGTTCTTC

v_call: TRBV19
clone_size: once
d_call: TRBD1
j_call: TRBJ2-1
cdr3_aa: CASSPGTGGDPYNEQFF
cdr3_nt: TGTGCCAGTAGCCCTGGGACAGGGGGCGATCCCTACAATGAGCAGTTCTTC

v_call: TRBV5-1
clone_size: -
d_call: -
j_call: TRBJ2-1
cdr3_aa: CASSLTSPRYEQFF
cdr3_nt: TGCGCCAGCAGCTTAACTAGCCCACGGTATGAGCAGTTCTTC

v_call: TRBV2
clone_size: -
d_call: -
j_call: TRBJ1-5
cdr3_aa: CASSGTVLRGNQPQHF
cdr3_nt: TGTGCCAGCAGTGGGACAGTCCTCCGAGGCAATCAGCCCCAGCATTTT

v_call: TRBV5-1
clone_size: -
d_call: -
j_call: TRBJ1-5
cdr3_aa: CASSNGGNQPQHF
cdr3_nt: TGCGCCAGCAGCAACGGGGGCAATCAGCCCCAGCATTTT

v_call: TRBV5-6
clone_size: -
d_call: -
j_call: TRBJ2-3
cdr3_aa: CASRSNWRDTQYF
cdr3_nt: TGTGCCAGCAGGTCAAACTGGCGGGATACGCAGTATTTT

v_call: TRBV4-2
clone_size: few
d_call: TRBD1
j_call: TRBJ1-4
cdr3_aa: CASSQEGTVDNEKLFF
cdr3_nt: TGTGCCAGCAGCCAAGAGGGGACAGTGGATAATGAAAAACTGTTTTTT

v_call: TRBV7-9
clone_size: once
d_call: -
j_call: TRBJ1-2
cdr3_aa: CASSFNQGKKDF
cdr3_nt: TGTGCCAGCAGCTTCAATCAGGGCAAGAAAGATTTC

v_call: TRBV7-8
clone_size: -
d_call: TRBD2
j_call: TRBJ2-7
cdr3_aa: CASSSGLAGSGVTEQYF
cdr3_nt: TGTGCCAGCAGTTCTGGACTAGCGGGATCCGGGGTTACCGAGCAGTACTTC

v_call: TRBV28
clone_size: once
d_call: -
j_call: TRBJ2-1
cdr3_aa: CASSSPGLSYNEQFF
cdr3_nt: TGTGCCAGCAGTTCCCCGGGACTGAGCTACAATGAGCAGTTCTTC

v_call: TRBV4-1
clone_size: -
d_call: TRBD2
j_call: TRBJ2-1
cdr3_aa: CASSQASSGRAGEQFF
cdr3_nt: TGCGCCAGCAGCCAAGCGTCTAGCGGGAGGGCCGGTGAGCAGTTCTTC

v_call: TRBV18
clone_size: -
d_call: TRBD2
j_call: TRBJ2-7
cdr3_aa: CASSPGLAGGVRYEQYF
cdr3_nt: TGTGCCAGCTCACCCGGACTAGCGGGAGGGGTACGGTACGAGCAGTACTTC

v_call: TRBV9
clone_size: -
d_call: TRBD1
j_call: TRBJ2-3
cdr3_aa: CASSVVGQGSDTQYF
cdr3_nt: TGTGCCAGCAGCGTAGTGGGACAGGGATCAGATACGCAGTATTTT

v_call: TRBV7-2
clone_size: -
d_call: TRBD1
j_call: TRBJ2-3
cdr3_aa: CASSPRRDRVTWTQYF
cdr3_nt: TGTGCCAGCAGCCCCCGCCGGGACAGGGTAACGTGGACGCAGTATTTT

v_call: TRBV6-1
clone_size: few
d_call: -
j_call: TRBJ2-1
cdr3_aa: CASSERQGEGNEQFF
cdr3_nt: TGTGCCAGCAGTGAAAGGCAGGGCGAAGGCAATGAGCAGTTCTTC

v_call: TRBV9
clone_size: -
d_call: -
j_call: TRBJ1-4
cdr3_aa: CASSISGDWAEKLFF
cdr3_nt: TGTGCCAGCAGCATCTCCGGGGATTGGGCTGAAAAACTGTTTTTT

v_call: TRBV5-1
clone_size: -
d_call: TRBD1
j_call: TRBJ1-2
cdr3_aa: CASSLAGLYDRADGYTF
cdr3_nt: TGCGCCAGCAGCTTGGCCGGTCTTTACGACAGGGCGGATGGCTACACCTTC

v_call: TRBV4-1
clone_size: -
d_call: TRBD2
j_call: TRBJ2-4
cdr3_aa: CASSHGLAGGRDKNIQYF
cdr3_nt: TGCGCCAGCAGTCATGGACTAGCGGGAGGGCGGGACAAAAACATTCAGTACTTC

v_call: TRBV11-2
clone_size: few
d_call: -
j_call: TRBJ2-6
cdr3_aa: CASSLVVGRPSGANVLTF
cdr3_nt: TGTGCCAGCAGCTTAGTCGTGGGCAGGCCCTCTGGGGCCAACGTCCTGACTTTC

v_call: TRBV7-2
clone_size: -
d_call: TRBD2
j_call: TRBJ2-7
cdr3_aa: CASSPTSGATYEQYF
cdr3_nt: TGTGCCAGCAGCCCGACTAGCGGGGCTACCTACGAGCAGTACTTC

v_call: TRBV5-6
clone_size: -
d_call: -
j_call: TRBJ2-7
cdr3_aa: CASSPGGLAYEQYF
cdr3_nt: TGTGCCAGCAGCCCAGGGGGACTTGCCTACGAGCAGTACTTC

v_call: TRBV10-2
clone_size: -
d_call: TRBD2
j_call: TRBJ2-5
cdr3_aa: CASSEITAGEETQYF
cdr3_nt: TGCGCCAGCAGTGAGATCACGGCGGGGGAAGAGACCCAGTACTTC

v_call: TRBV15
clone_size: -
d_call: -
j_call: TRBJ2-7
cdr3_aa: CATSRGGLSYEQYF
cdr3_nt: TGTGCCACCAGTAGAGGGGGGCTCTCCTACGAGCAGTACTTC

v_call: TRBV6-4
clone_size: -
d_call: -
j_call: TRBJ2-1
cdr3_aa: CASSQFSGTVYNEQFF
cdr3_nt: TGTGCCAGCAGCCAATTTTCCGGGACTGTCTACAATGAGCAGTTCTTC

v_call: TRBV4-3
clone_size: few
d_call: -
j_call: TRBJ2-1
cdr3_aa: CASSQERGRDEQFF
cdr3_nt: TGCGCCAGCAGCCAAGAGAGGGGGAGGGATGAGCAGTTCTTC

v_call: TRBV7-9
clone_size: -
d_call: TRBD1
j_call: TRBJ2-2
cdr3_aa: CASSVYRGAGELFF
cdr3_nt: TGTGCCAGCAGCGTATACAGGGGAGCCGGGGAGCTGTTTTTT

v_call: TRBV19
clone_size: -
d_call: TRBD1
j_call: TRBJ2-7
cdr3_aa: CASRVEGQGIYEQYF
cdr3_nt: TGTGCCAGTAGGGTGGAGGGACAGGGCATTTACGAGCAGTACTTC

v_call: TRBV4-1
clone_size: few
d_call: TRBD1
j_call: TRBJ1-1
cdr3_aa: CASSRTGTGMVFF
cdr3_nt: TGCGCCAGCAGCCGGACTGGGACAGGGATGGTTTTCTTT

v_call: TRBV2
clone_size: -
d_call: TRBD2
j_call: TRBJ2-7
cdr3_aa: CASTLRLAGVYEQYF
cdr3_nt: TGTGCCAGCACCTTAAGACTAGCGGGAGTCTACGAGCAGTACTTC